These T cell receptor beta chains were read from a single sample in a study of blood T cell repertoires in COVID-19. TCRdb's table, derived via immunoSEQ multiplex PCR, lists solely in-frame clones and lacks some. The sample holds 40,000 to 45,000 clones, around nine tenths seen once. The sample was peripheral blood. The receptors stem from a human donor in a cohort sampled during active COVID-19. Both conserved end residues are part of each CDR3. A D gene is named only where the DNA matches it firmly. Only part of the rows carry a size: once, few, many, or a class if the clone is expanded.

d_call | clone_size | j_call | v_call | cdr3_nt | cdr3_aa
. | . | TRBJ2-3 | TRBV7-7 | TGTGCCAGCAGCTTAGATCACTACACAGATACGCAGTATTTT | CASSLDHYTDTQYF
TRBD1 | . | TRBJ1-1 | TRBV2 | TGTGCCGGAAAGGAGGGGGCGATGAACACTGAAGCTTTCTTT | CAGKEGAMNTEAFF
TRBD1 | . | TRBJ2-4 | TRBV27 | TGTGCCAGCAGCCCCGGGACAGGGTATCTAGCCAAAAACATTCAGTACTTC | CASSPGTGYLAKNIQYF
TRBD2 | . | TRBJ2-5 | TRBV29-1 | TGCAGCGTCTCTAGCGGGGGTAGTTTGGAGACCCAGTACTTC | CSVSSGGSLETQYF
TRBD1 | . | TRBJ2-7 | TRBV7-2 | TGTGCCAGCAGCTTAGTTGCAGGGGGAACCTACGAGCAGTACTTC | CASSLVAGGTYEQYF
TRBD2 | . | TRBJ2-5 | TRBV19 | TGTGCCAGTAGTACGCGAGGCCGCGGGGGCCAAGAGACCCAGTACTTC | CASSTRGRGGQETQYF
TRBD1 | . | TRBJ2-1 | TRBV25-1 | TGTGCCAGCAGTGCCACTCCTAAGTGGGCAGGGGGTTACAATGAGCAGTTCTTC | CASSATPKWAGGYNEQFF
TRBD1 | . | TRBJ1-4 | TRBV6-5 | TGTGCCAGCAAGCCCAGGGGGCACAATGAAAAACTGTTTTTT | CASKPRGHNEKLFF
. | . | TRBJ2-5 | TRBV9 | TGTGCCAGCAGCGTCCAGAGGGGGGAGACCCAGTACTTC | CASSVQRGETQYF
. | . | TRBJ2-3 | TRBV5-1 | TGCGCCAGCAGAGATGCGGGGATGATAAGCACAGATACGCAGTATTTT | CASRDAGMISTDTQYF
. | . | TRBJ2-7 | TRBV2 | TGTGCCAGCAGTGAAAAGGGGTTAGACCTATTGGGAATCCACGAGCAGTACTTC | CASSEKGLDLLGIHEQYF
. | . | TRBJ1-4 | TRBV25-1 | TGTGCCAGCAGTGAAGTTTCTGCGTATTGGGAAAAACTGTTTTTT | CASSEVSAYWEKLFF
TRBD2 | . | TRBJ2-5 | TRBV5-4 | TGTGCCAGCAGCTTGGGGGCTAGCGGGGCACTTAACCAAGAGACCCAGTACTTC | CASSLGASGALNQETQYF
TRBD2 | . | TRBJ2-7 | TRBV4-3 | TGCGCCAGCAGCCAAGAACTAGCGGGAGTCGGCGAGCAGTACTTC | CASSQELAGVGEQYF
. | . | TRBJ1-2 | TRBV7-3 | TGTGCCAGCAGCTTAGATGGGGCCCCCTATGGCTACACCTTC | CASSLDGAPYGYTF
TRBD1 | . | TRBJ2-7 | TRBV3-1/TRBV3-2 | TGTGCCAGCAGCCAAGATCTCTGGGACAGGACATCCTACGAGCAGTACTTC | CASSQDLWDRTSYEQYF
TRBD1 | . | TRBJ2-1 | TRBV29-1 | TGCAGCGCCGATCCCGGACAGGGGTTGGATGAGCAGTTCTTC | CSADPGQGLDEQFF
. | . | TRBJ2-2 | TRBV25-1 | TGTGCCAGCAGTGCACAGTTGACGGGAGCCAGCACCGGGGAGCTGTTTTTT | CASSAQLTGASTGELFF
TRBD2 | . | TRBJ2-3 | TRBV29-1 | TGCAGCGTTAGCGGGGGACGCACAGATACGCAGTATTTT | CSVSGGRTDTQYF
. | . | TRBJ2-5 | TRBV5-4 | TGTGCCAGCAGTCACCCCGGAGTACAAGAGACCCAGTACTTC | CASSHPGVQETQYF
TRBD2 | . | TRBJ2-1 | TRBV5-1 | TGCGCCAGCAGCTTCCGTGCCCGGGCGGGAGTGGACGATGAGCAGTTCTTC | CASSFRARAGVDDEQFF
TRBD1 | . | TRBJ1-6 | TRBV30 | TGTGCCTGGAGTGGACAGGGAACTTCACCCCTCCACTTT | CAWSGQGTSPLHF
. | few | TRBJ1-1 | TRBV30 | TGTGCCTGGTCATACTTCGGGGACACTGAAGCTTTCTTT | CAWSYFGDTEAFF
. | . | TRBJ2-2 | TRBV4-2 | TGTGCCAGCGGCCGCGGGGTCTCCAACACCGGGGAGCTGTTTTTT | CASGRGVSNTGELFF
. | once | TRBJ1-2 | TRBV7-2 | TGTGCCAGCAGCCCGCGGCCAAACTATGGCTACACCTTC | CASSPRPNYGYTF
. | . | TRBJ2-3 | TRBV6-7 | TGTGCCAGCAGTCTAAGACAGAACACAGATACGCAGTATTTT | CASSLRQNTDTQYF
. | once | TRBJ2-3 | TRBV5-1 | TGCGCCAGCAGCGTTAGCGTTACCACAGATACGCAGTATTTT | CASSVSVTTDTQYF
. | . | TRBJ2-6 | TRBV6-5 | TGTGCCAGCAGTTACTCCGGCTCTGGGGCCAACGTCCTGACTTTC | CASSYSGSGANVLTF
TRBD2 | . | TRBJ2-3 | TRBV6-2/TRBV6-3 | TGTGCCAGCAGTTACGGGACTAGCGGGAGAACAGATACGCAGTATTTT | CASSYGTSGRTDTQYF
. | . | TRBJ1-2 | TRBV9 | TGTGCCAGCAGCGTAGAAGCGATTCTAAACTATGGCTACACCTTC | CASSVEAILNYGYTF
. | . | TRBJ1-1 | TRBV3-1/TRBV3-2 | TGTGCCAGCAGCCAAGGGTGGCGAGGCACTGAAGCTTTCTTT | CASSQGWRGTEAFF
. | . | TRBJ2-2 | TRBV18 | TGTGCCAGCTCACCGGACTGGGAGCTGTTTTTT | CASSPDWELFF
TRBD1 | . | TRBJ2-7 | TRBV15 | TGTGCCACCAGCAGTCCGGGACAGGGGGCCTACGAGCAGTACTTC | CATSSPGQGAYEQYF
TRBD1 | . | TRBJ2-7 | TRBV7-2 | TGTGCCAGCAGCCCGGGGACAGGGGCCGAGCAGTACTTC | CASSPGTGAEQYF
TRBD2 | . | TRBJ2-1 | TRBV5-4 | TGTGCCAGCAGCTTTGGGCTAGCGGTCAATGAGCAGTTCTTC | CASSFGLAVNEQFF
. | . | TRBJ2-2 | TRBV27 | TGTGCCAGCAGTTTGTCAGGGCACACCGGGGAGCTGTTTTTT | CASSLSGHTGELFF
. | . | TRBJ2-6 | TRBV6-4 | TGTGCCAGCAGTCGTGGGGGGGCGGCTGGGGCCAACGTCCTGACTTTC | CASSRGGAAGANVLTF
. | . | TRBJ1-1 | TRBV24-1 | TGTGCCACCACCAAGGACGGGGTGAACACTGAAGCTTTCTTT | CATTKDGVNTEAFF
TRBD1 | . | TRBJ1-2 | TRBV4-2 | TGTGCCAGCAGCCAAGATTTAGGGGACAGGAACTATGGCTACACCTTC | CASSQDLGDRNYGYTF
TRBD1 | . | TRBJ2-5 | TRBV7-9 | TGTGCCAGCAGCTCCGGGACAGTCCTACAAGAGACCCAGTACTTC | CASSSGTVLQETQYF
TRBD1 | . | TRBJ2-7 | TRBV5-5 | TGTGCCAGCAGCTGGACAGGGGACGAGCAGTACTTC | CASSWTGDEQYF
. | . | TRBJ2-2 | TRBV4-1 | TGCGCCAGCAGGGAACAGGGTAGTGTCACCGGGGAGCTGTTTTTT | CASREQGSVTGELFF